What follows is one T cell receptor beta chain and its context. This sample is drawn from a study of blood T cells in healthy people across ages. Through a sample-barcoded 5' primer and a J-beta primer mix, a second PCR was run for roughly 6 to 11 cycles. TCRdb re-called the 5' RACE reads with MiXCR, one entry per CDR3 protein. The data contain about 680,000 distinct CDR3 sequences, roughly 50% of them singletons. Source material: blood. The receptor comes from a woman aged 55-75 years in good health.

In DNA form, the CDR3 reads TGCAGCGTTGATTATGTTGTCGGTGGCTACACCTTC. Residues: CSVDYVVGGYTF. The chain recombines TRBV29-1 with TRBJ1-2; D is unresolved. Per the germline V gene, CDR1 is SQVTM and CDR2 is ANQGSEA. Trimming shortened V by 3 bases and J by 7 bases, and 12 bases separated the two germline ends. The CDR3 sequence is 12 residues long. The full variable domain, with the rest looked up from reference TRBV29-1 and TRBJ1-2, is SAVISQKPSRDICQRGTSLTIQCQVDSQVTMMFWYRQQPGQSLTLIATANQGSEATYESGFVIDKFPISRPNLTFSTLTVSNMSPEDSSIYLCSVDYVVGGYTFGSGTRLTVV.